This TCR beta chain was profiled in a study of human thymus T cells. Study-level results: Thymic and blood repertoires showed apparently biased V and J gene usage.

With regard to this clone: The antigen remains unidentified.

Thymus specimens were resections from corrective heart surgery. Repertoires were generated with immunoSEQ multiplex PCR, while TCRdb's copy carries only in-frame clones and drops some. This sample yields around 120,000 clones, of which approximately 96% are seen a single time; around 0.024% belongs to the top ten. From germline, CDR1 is MGHRA and CDR2 YSYEKL. V shed 0 bases, J shed 6 bases, and the junction held 9 bases outside the gene matches. The CDR3 is made up of 16 amino acids. Sequenced input: thymus tissue. This chain connects TRBV4-1 to TRBJ1-2, with TRBD1 matching over 8 bases. This sequence originates from a boy in the first two years of life with a congenital heart defect but otherwise immunologically healthy. Written as DNA, the CDR3 is TGCGCCAGCAGCCAAGAACAATCGGACAGGGCCAATGGCTACACCTTC. Translated, it gives CASSQEQSDRANGYTF.